The rows below give T cell receptor beta chains drawn from one sample of a study of T cell repertoires in cytomegalovirus infection. TCRdb redid the calling of the reads with MiXCR, one entry per CDR3 protein. Of about 740,000 distinct CDR3 sequences listed, around 30% are singletons. Antigens for these TCRs are unknown. This specimen was cultured PBMCs, taken from culture after CMV antigen stimulation. The receptors stem from a human donor in good health (CMV status not recorded). Some clones in this sample may be carry-over from other donors' samples. Both conserved end residues are part of each CDR3. The D gene is left open where the match is weak. The listing skips clone size in some rows; elsewhere it reads once, few, many or a size class.

-	-	TRBV5-4	TRBJ2-5	13	CASSDTPEETQYF	TGTGCCAGCAGCGACACTCCCGAAGAGACCCAGTACTTC
-	once	TRBV18	TRBJ2-1	16	CASSPYRATGYNEQFF	TGTGCCAGCTCACCTTATAGGGCCACCGGGTACAATGAGCAGTTCTTC
-	once	TRBV6-1	TRBJ2-1	16	CASSVRQVLGYNEQFF	TGTGCCAGCAGTGTTAGACAGGTTTTGGGCTACAATGAGCAGTTCTTC
TRBD2	-	TRBV2	TRBJ2-5	14	CASTPTMGGETQYF	TGTGCCAGCACTCCCACGATGGGGGGGGAGACCCAGTACTTC
-	-	TRBV20-1	TRBJ2-7	14	CSATRGPKLYEQYF	TGCAGTGCTACCCGGGGCCCTAAACTCTACGAGCAGTACTTC
-	-	TRBV7-8	TRBJ1-4	14	CASSSRVANEKLFF	TGTGCCAGCAGTTCCAGAGTAGCTAATGAAAAACTGTTTTTT
-	-	TRBV9	TRBJ1-1	15	CASSVVPTGDTEAFF	TGTGCCAGCAGCGTAGTCCCCACAGGTGACACTGAAGCTTTCTTT
-	-	TRBV12-3/TRBV12-4	TRBJ2-3	15	CASTLGVLRTDTQYF	TGTGCCAGCACCCTAGGGGTCCTCCGCACAGATACGCAGTATTTT
-	-	TRBV25-1	TRBJ1-5	13	CASSGTGFQPQHF	TGTGCCAGCAGTGGAACAGGGTTCCAGCCCCAGCATTTT
TRBD1	-	TRBV28	TRBJ2-2	15	CASSWDRLTSGELFF	TGTGCCAGCAGCTGGGACAGGTTAACCTCCGGGGAGCTGTTTTTT